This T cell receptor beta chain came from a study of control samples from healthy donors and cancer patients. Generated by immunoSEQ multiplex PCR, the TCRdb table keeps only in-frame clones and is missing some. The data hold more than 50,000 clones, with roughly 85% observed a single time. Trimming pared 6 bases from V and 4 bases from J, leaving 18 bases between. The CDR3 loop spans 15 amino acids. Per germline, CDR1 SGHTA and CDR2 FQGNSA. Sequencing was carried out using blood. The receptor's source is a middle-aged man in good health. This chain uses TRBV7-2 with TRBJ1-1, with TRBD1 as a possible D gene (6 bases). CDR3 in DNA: TGTGCCAGCAGTATTAGGGGGGGGGCTGGCACTGAAGCTTTCTTT. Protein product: CASSIRGGAGTEAFF.